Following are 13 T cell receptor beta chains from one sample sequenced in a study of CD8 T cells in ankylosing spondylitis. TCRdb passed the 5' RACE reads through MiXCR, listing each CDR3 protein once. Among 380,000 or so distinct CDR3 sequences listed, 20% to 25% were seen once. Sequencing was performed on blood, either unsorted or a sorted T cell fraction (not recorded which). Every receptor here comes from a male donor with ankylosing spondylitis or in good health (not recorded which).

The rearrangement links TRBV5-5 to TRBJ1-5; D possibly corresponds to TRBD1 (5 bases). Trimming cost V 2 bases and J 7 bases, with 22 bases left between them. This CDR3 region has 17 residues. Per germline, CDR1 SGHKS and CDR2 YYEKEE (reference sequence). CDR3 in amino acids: CASSLRFVIEGEQPQHF. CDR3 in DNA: TGTGCCAGCAGCTTACGATTCGTGATTGAAGGGGAGCAGCCCCAGCATTTT.

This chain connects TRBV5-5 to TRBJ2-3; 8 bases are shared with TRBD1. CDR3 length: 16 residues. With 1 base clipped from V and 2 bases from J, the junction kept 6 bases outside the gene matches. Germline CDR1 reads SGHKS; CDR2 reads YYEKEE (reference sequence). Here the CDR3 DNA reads TGTGCCAGCAGCTTGTTGGGGACAGGCTTCACAGATACGCAGTATTTT. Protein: CASSLLGTGFTDTQYF.

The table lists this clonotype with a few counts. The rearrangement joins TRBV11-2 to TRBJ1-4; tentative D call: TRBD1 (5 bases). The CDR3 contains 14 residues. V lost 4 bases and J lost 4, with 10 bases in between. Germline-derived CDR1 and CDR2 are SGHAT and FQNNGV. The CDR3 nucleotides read TGTGCCAGCAGCTCCCCGGGGGGTAATGAAAAACTGTTTTTT. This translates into CASSSPGGNEKLFF.

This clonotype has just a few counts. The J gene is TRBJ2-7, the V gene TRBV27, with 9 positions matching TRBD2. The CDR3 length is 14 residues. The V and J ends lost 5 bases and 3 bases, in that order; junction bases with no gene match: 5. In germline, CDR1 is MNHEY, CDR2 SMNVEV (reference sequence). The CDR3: CASSPLAGRYEQYF. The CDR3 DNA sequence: TGTGCCAGCAGTCCTCTAGCGGGGCGCTACGAGCAGTACTTC.

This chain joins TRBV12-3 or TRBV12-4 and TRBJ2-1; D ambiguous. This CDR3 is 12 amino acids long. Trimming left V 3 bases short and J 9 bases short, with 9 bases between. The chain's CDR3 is CASSFGPGEQFF. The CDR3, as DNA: TGTGCCAGCAGTTTTGGGCCTGGTGAGCAGTTCTTC.

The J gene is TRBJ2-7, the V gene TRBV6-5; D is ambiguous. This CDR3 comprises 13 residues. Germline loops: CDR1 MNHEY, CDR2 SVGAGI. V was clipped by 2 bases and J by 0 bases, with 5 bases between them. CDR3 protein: CASSYLTSYEQYF. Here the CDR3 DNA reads TGTGCCAGCAGTTACCTCACCTCCTACGAGCAGTACTTC.

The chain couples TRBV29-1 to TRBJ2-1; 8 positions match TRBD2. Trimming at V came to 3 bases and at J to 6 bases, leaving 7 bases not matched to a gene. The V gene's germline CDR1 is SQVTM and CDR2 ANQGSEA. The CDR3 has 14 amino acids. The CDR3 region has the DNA TGCAGCGTTGAGCCACCGGGGGGGATCAATGAGCAGTTCTTC. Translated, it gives CSVEPPGGINEQFF.

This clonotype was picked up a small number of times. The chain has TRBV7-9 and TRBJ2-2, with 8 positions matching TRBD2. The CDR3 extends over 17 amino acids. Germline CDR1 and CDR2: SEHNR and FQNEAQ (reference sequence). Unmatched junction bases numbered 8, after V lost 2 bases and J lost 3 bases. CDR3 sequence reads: CASSLLVAGRHTGELFF. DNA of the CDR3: TGTGCCAGCAGCTTACTGGTAGCGGGGCGACACACCGGGGAGCTGTTTTTT.

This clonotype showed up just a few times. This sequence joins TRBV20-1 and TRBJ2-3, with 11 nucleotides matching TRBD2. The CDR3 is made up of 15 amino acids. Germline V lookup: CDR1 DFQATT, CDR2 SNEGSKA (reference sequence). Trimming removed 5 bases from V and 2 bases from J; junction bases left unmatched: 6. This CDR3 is CSARISGGVTDTQYF. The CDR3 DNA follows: TGCAGTGCTCGGATTAGCGGGGGGGTCACAGATACGCAGTATTTT.

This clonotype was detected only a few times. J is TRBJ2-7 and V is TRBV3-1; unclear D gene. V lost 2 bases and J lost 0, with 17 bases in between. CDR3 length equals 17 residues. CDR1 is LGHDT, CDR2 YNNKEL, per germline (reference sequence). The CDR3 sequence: CASSQITAASRSYEQYF. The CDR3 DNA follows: TGTGCCAGCAGCCAAATAACGGCAGCGTCCCGCTCCTACGAGCAGTACTTC.

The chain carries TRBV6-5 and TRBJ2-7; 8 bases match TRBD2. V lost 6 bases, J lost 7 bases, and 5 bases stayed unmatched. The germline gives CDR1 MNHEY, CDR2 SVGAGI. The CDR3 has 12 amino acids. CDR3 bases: TGTGCCAGCAGCGGGGGGGCTCGTGAGCAGTACTTC. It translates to CASSGGAREQYF.

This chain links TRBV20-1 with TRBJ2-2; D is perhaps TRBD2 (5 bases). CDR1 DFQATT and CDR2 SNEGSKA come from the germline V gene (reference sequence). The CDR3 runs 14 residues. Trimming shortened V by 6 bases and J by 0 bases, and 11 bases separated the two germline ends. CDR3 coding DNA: TGCAGTGCACCAGTCGGGGCGAACACCGGGGAGCTGTTTTTT. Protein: CSAPVGANTGELFF.

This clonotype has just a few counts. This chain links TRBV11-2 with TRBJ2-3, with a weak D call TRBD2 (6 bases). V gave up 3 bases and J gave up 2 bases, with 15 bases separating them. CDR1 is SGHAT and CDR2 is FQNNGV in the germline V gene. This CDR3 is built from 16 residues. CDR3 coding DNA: TGTGCCAGCAGCTTCCTTGCGCGGGGAGACACAGATACGCAGTATTTT. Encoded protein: CASSFLARGDTDTQYF.